This TCR beta chain was observed in a study of blood T cell repertoires in COVID-19 (dated by TCRdb to about 2020). Context from the whole study: Samples from collaborators originated in the United States, Italy and Spain and spanned both the acute and convalescent phases of COVID-19. The repertoires were made available in a free public database intended to serve as a resource for research on the immune response to SARS-CoV-2. The sample metadata nearly always contained a de-identified subject ID, COVID-19 status, age in years and sex. Deeply sampled blood TCRbeta repertoires from subjects exposed to, actively infected with, or recovered from COVID-19 were included in the dataset. Samples came from the ongoing ImmuneRACE study (first 160 participants) plus 1,254 subjects from 6 global collaborators. Where HLA class I and class II types were available, the types were taken from metadata supplied by the sample provider, not from assay-based typing. The material from the prospective study consisted of cDNA or gDNA derived from T cells, B-cell-depleted T cells, or PBMCs.

General study outcomes and caveats: Clinical and demographic metadata were provided uncurated, with the amount varying by source and participant.

About this clone: Its binding antigen is unknown. No base-level quality is on record; no much larger clone is a single base apart.

The collaborating institutions used their own protocols to collect whole blood in K2EDTA tubes. For TCRbeta analysis, collaborator samples were shipped as frozen whole blood, as isolated PBMCs, or as DNA extracted from either sample type. CDR1 and CDR2 are drawn from the germline V gene: SGHRS, YFSETQ. From its cysteine to its phenylalanine, the CDR3 spans 15 amino acids. Only CDR3 DNA remains: 45 bases, in frame from the first base. Here V drops 4 bases and J drops 0 bases, and the junction holds 3 bases not matched to any gene. The immunoSEQ Assay, a bias-controlled multiplex PCR, was used to amplify TCRbeta CDR3 regions from genomic DNA. The authors' analysis ran thus. The number of nucleated cells in each sample was estimated by amplification of reference gene primers within the assay. Sequence reads were collapsed and filtered to measure the absolute abundance of every unique TCRbeta CDR3 rearrangement. For each sample, productive Simpson clonality was calculated as the square root of Simpson's diversity index over productive rearrangements. TCRdb re-hosts the immuneACCESS table, in-frame sequences only. Its copies lack some clones; in the studies checked, an unresolved V gene accounts for under half of them, and the cause for the rest is not known. V and J calls plus clone size are reproduced from that table; the DNA served to infer D and trimming. A total of 25,000 to 30,000 clones appear in this sample, 85% to 90% of them only once. Around 6.2% of the sample rests with the top ten.

The V and J genes are TRBV5-1 and TRBJ2-2; TRBD1 aligns with 7 central bases. The sample consisted of peripheral blood. The TCR originated in a human donor in a cohort sampled during active COVID-19. DNA sequence: TGCGCCAGCAGCCAGGGACAGCCGAACACCGGGGAGCTGTTTTTT. Its coded protein is CASSQGQPNTGELFF.